These 6 T cell receptor beta chains share one sample of origin, sequenced in a study of blood T cell repertoires in COVID-19. Sequenced by immunoSEQ multiplex PCR; TCRdb stores in-frame clones only, minus some. The sample includes under 250,000 clones, approximately 88% seen only once; the top ten take approximately 3.5%. The sequencing sample was made of PBMCs or T cells enriched from blood (not recorded which). These receptors originate from a woman aged 30 to 39 who had been exposed to COVID-19.

As DNA, the CDR3 is TGTGCCAGCAGTTGGACAGGGGGTCAACGGCCCCAGCATTTT. Its translation: CASSWTGGQRPQHF. The chain links TRBV27 to TRBJ1-5, with TRBD1 matching over 10 bases. The CDR3 is made up of 14 amino acids. Unmatched junction bases numbered 6, after V lost 4 bases and J lost 9 bases. CDR1 MNHEY and CDR2 SMNVEV come from the germline V gene (reference sequence).

This chain links TRBV21-1 with TRBJ1-5; the table gives TRBD1 as D, unverified against the DNA. TRBV21-1 is described as a pseudogene. This CDR3 spans 15 amino acids. Written as DNA, the CDR3 is TGTGCCAGCAGCAAAGGGACAGGGGGCAATCAGCCCCAGCATTTT. It encodes CASSKGTGGNQPQHF.

This clone was picked up a small number of times. The gene calls are TRBV6-4 and TRBJ2-3, with TRBD2 matching 13 bases. V lost 5 bases to trimming and J lost 6 bases; unmatched junction nucleotides: 5. Looked up from germline, CDR1 is MRHNA and CDR2 is SNTAGT. The CDR3 sequence is 15 residues long. CDR3 protein: CASSRTSGSTDTQYF. CDR3 sequence (DNA): TGTGCCAGCAGTCGGACTAGCGGGAGTACGGATACGCAGTATTTT.

V usage is TRBV19 and J usage is TRBJ1-1, with TRBD1 as a possible D gene (6 bases). Germline V gene sequence: CDR1 LNHDA, CDR2 SQIVND (reference sequence). Trimming took 6 bases from V and 2 from J, leaving 13 bases between them. The CDR3 consists of 14 residues. The CDR3 loop is CASRYRVVNTEAFF. In DNA, the CDR3 is TGTGCCAGTAGATACAGGGTAGTCAACACTGAAGCTTTCTTT.

This chain uses TRBV5-1 with TRBJ1-3; possible D gene TRBD1, 6 bases. V lost 0 bases to trimming and J lost 3 bases, with 13 bases between them. Germline values: CDR1 SGHRS, CDR2 YFSETQ. This CDR3 comprises 16 residues. The DNA for the CDR3 is TGCGCCAGCAGCTTGGCGGCAGGGGCTAGTGGAAACACCATATATTTT. The encoded protein is CASSLAAGASGNTIYF.

The chain recombines TRBV6-5 with TRBJ1-2; 8 bases fit TRBD1. CDR3 length: 13 amino acids. Per the germline V gene, CDR1 is MNHEY and CDR2 is SVGAGI. V was clipped by 8 bases and J by 9 bases; unmatched bases: 11. The CDR3 loop reads CASLGQGAFRYTF. The CDR3 nucleotides are TGTGCCAGCTTAGGCCAGGGGGCATTTCGCTACACCTTC.